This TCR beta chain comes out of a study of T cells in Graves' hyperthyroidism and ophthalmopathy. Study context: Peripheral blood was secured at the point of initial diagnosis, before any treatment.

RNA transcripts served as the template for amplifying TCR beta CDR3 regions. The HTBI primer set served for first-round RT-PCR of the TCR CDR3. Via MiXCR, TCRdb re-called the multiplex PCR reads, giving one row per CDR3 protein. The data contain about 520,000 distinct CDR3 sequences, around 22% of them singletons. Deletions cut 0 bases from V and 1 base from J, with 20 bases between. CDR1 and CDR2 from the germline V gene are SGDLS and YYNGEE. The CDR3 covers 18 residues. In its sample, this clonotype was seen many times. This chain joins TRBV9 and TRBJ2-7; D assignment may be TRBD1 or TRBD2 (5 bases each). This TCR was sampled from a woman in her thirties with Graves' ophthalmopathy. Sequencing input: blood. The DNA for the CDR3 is TGTGCCAGCAGCGTAGGTCCCACAGGCCTCGGAGGTTCCTACGAGCAGTACTTC. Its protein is CASSVGPTGLGGSYEQYF.